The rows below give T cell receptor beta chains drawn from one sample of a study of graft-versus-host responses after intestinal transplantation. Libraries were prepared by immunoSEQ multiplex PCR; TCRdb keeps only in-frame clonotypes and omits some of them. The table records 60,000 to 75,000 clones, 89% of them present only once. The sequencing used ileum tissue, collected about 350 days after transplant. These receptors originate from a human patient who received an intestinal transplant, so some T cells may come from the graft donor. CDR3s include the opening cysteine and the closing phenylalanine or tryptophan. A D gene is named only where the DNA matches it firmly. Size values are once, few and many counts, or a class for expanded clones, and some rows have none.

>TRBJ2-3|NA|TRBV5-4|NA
TGTGCCAGCAGCTTCCGACTAGGTAGCACAGATACGCAGTATTTT
CASSFRLGSTDTQYF
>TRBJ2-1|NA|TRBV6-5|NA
TGTGCCAGCAGTTACACGGGCGGCCATGAGCAGTTCTTC
CASSYTGGHEQFF
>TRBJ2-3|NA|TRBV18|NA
TGTGCCAGCTCACCTGTCGGAGGGGACTCTAGCACAGATACGCAGTATTTT
CASSPVGGDSSTDTQYF
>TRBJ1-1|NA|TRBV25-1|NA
TGTGCCAGCAGTGAATTCTTTAAGCGGGAGGGGGTCACTGAAGCTTTCTTT
CASSEFFKREGVTEAFF
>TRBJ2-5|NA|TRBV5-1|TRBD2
TGCGCCAGCAGTGTTGCGGGAGTTGCGGAGACCCAGTACTTC
CASSVAGVAETQYF
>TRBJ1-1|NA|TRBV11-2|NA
TGTGCCAGCAGCCCCCGGTTATGGGGGGCAAACACTGAAGCTTTCTTT
CASSPRLWGANTEAFF
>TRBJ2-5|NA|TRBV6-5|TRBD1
TGTGCCAGCAGTAGTGGACAGGGGGTCGGAAAGACCCAGTACTTC
CASSSGQGVGKTQYF
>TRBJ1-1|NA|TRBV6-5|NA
TGTGCCAGCAGGGCGGGGGCCGCGGGCACTGAAGCTTTCTTT
CASRAGAAGTEAFF
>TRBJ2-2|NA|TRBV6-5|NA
TGTGCCAGCAGAAGGAGCGCGAACACCGGGGAGCTGTTTTTT
CASRRSANTGELFF
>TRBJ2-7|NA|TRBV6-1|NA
TGTGCCAGCAAAAGGGATCCGGGCTCCTACGAGCAGTACTTC
CASKRDPGSYEQYF
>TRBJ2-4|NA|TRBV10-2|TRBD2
TGCGCCAGCAGCTTAGCGGGGGGGCTGGCCAAAAACATTCAGTACTTC
CASSLAGGLAKNIQYF
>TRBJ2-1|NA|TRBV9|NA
TGTGCCAGCAGCGCCAGGGAAAGAGTGAAAAATGAGCAGTTCTTC
CASSARERVKNEQFF
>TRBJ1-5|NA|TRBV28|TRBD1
TGTGCCAGCAGTTTACGTCGGACAGGGTCCAATCAGCCCCAGCATTTT
CASSLRRTGSNQPQHF
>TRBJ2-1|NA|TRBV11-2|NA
TGTGCCAGCAGCTTTGGTAACTACAATGAGCAGTTCTTC
CASSFGNYNEQFF
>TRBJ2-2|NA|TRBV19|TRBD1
TGTGCCAGTAGCCATGGGACAGGGGAAACCGGGGAGCTGTTTTTT
CASSHGTGETGELFF
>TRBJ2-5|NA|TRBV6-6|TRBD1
TGTGCCAGCAGTTACTCGAAAAGGGGGCCCGAAGAGACCCAGTACTTC
CASSYSKRGPEETQYF
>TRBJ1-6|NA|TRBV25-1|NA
TGTGCCAGCATCATAACACGGGGGGTTGATTCACCCCTCCACTTT
CASIITRGVDSPLHF
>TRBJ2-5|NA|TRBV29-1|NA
TGCAGCGTTGGTTTCAGGGAGGAGACCCAGTACTTC
CSVGFREETQYF
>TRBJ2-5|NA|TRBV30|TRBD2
TGTGCCTGGAGTATTTCTAGCGGGACCCACCAAGAGACCCAGTACTTC
CAWSISSGTHQETQYF
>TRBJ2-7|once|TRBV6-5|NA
TGTGCCAGCAGTTACGGGAGGGCGGCACAGGGCGAGCAGTACTTC
CASSYGRAAQGEQYF
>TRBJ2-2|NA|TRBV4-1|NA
TGCGCCAGCAGCCAAGTCGCATGGCAGGACACCGGGGAGCTGTTTTTT
CASSQVAWQDTGELFF
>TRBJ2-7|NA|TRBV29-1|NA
TGCAGCGTGGGACACTCCTACGAGCAGTACTTC
CSVGHSYEQYF
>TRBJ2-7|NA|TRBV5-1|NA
TGCGCCAGCAGCTTGGCCGAGGCCCCCTACGAGCAGTACTTC
CASSLAEAPYEQYF
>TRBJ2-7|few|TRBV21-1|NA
TGTGCCAGCAGCACCAGCAGGGGGCGCGAGCAGTACTTC
CASSTSRGREQYF
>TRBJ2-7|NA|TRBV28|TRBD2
TGTGCCAGCAGTTTATTGGGACTAGACGCCTACGAGCAGTACTTC
CASSLLGLDAYEQYF
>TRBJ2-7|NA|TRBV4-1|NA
TGCGCCAGCAGCCAAGGTATGTACGGATCCTACGAGCAGTACTTC
CASSQGMYGSYEQYF
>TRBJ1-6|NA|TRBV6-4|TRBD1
TGTGCCAGCAGTGACTCACCTAAGGGGGCGCGAATTTCCTATAATTCACCCCTCCACTTT
CASSDSPKGARISYNSPLHF
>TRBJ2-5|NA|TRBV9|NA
TGTGCCAGCAGCGTAGGACAGGCTCAAGAGACCCAGTACTTC
CASSVGQAQETQYF
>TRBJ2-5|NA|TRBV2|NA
TGTGCCAGCGTGGGGCTCAAGGAGACCCAGTACTTC
CASVGLKETQYF
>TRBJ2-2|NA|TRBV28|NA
TGTGCCAGCCAGTGGACAGAGAACACCGGGGAGCTGTTTTTT
CASQWTENTGELFF
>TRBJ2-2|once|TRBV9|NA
TGTGCCAGCAGCGTGTGGGACACCTCCTTTGACACCGGGGAGCTGTTTTTT
CASSVWDTSFDTGELFF
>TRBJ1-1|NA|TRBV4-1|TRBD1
TGCGCCAGCAGCAAGGGGTGGTTAAGGGGGCGAAACACTGAAGCTTTCTTT
CASSKGWLRGRNTEAFF
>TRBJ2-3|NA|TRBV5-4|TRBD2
TGTGCCAGCAGCTTGGCCGGGACTAGCGGGAAATCTACGCAGTATTTT
CASSLAGTSGKSTQYF
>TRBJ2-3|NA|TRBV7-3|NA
TGTGCCAGCAGCTCAGGACAGTTAAAGAGCACAGATACGCAGTATTTT
CASSSGQLKSTDTQYF
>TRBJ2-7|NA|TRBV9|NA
TGTGCCAGCAGCGTAGGTGCCAGCAGCGGCTACGAGCAGTACTTC
CASSVGASSGYEQYF
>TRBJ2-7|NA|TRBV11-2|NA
TGTGCCAGCAGCTTAGAATTGGCTAGCGTAGACTACGAGCAGTACTTC
CASSLELASVDYEQYF
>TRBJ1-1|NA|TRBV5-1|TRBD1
TGCGCCAGCTCGGGGACAGGGGGCACCATGAACACTGAAGCTTTCTTT
CASSGTGGTMNTEAFF
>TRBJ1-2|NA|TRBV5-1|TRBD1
TGCGCCAGCAGCTTGGGATCCCAGGGGGTACCTAACTATGGCTACACCTTC
CASSLGSQGVPNYGYTF
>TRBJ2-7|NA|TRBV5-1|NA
TGCGCCAGCAGCTTGGAGGCGGCTACCTACGAGCAGTACTTC
CASSLEAATYEQYF
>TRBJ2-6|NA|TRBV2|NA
TGTGCCAGCAGTGAATTGGGGTCCCCCTACTCTGGGGCCAACGTCCTGACTTTC
CASSELGSPYSGANVLTF
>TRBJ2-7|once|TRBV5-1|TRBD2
TGCGCCAGCAGCCTTCACTACGGGATACTAGCGGGAAACTACGAGCAGTACTTC
CASSLHYGILAGNYEQYF
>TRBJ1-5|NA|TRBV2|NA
TGTGCCAGCAGTGGGACGGCTCGATTCAATCAGCCCCAGCATTTT
CASSGTARFNQPQHF
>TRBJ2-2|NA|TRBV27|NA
TGTGCCAGCAGTTGGGTAACCGGGGAGCTGTTTTTT
CASSWVTGELFF
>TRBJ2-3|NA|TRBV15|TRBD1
TGTGCCACCAGCAGAGAAAGGGGGCCCACTAGCACAGATACGCAGTATTTT
CATSRERGPTSTDTQYF
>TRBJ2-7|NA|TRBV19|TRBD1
TGTGCCAGTAGTGTGATGGGACAGGGTAACGAGCAGTACTTC
CASSVMGQGNEQYF
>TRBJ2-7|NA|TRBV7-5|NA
TGTGTCAGAAGCTGGAGTGGGCTCCTACGGGGGGGGCAGTACTTC
CVRSWSGLLRGGQYF